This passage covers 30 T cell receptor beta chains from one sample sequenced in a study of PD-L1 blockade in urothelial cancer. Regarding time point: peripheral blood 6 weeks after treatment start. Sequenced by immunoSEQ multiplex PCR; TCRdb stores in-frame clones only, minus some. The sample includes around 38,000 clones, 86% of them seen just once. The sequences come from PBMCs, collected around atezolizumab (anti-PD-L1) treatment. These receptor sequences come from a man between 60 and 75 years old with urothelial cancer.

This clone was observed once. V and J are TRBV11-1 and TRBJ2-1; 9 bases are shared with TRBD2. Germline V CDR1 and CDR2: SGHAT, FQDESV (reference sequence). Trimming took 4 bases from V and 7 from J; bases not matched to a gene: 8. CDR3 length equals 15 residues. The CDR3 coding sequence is TGTGCCAGCAGCTCTGGGGCGGGAGGGTGGAATGAGCAGTTCTTC. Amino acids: CASSSGAGGWNEQFF.

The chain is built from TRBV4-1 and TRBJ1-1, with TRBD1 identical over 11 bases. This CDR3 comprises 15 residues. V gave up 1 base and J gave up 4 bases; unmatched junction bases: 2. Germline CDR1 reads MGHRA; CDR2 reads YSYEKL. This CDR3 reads CASSQAGQGGTEAFF. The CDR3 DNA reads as TGCGCCAGCAGCCAAGCGGGACAGGGGGGCACTGAAGCTTTCTTT.

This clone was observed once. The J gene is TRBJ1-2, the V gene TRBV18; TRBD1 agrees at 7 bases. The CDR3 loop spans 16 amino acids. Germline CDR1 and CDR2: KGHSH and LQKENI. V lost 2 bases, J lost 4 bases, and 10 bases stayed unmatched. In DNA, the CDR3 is TGTGCCAGCTCACCAGCTGAGGGGGCTGGGGGCTATGGCTACACCTTC. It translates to CASSPAEGAGGYGYTF.

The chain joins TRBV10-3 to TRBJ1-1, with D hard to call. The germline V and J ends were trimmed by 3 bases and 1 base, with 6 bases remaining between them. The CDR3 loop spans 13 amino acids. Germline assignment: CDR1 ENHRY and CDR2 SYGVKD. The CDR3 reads CAISDAGNTEAFF. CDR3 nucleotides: TGTGCCATCAGTGACGCCGGGAACACTGAAGCTTTCTTT.

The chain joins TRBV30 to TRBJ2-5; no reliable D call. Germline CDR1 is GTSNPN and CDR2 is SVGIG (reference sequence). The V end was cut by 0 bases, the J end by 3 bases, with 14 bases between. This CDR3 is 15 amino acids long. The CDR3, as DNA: TGTGCCTGGAGTGTAAGCGTACCGAGGAAAGAGACCCAGTACTTC. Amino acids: CAWSVSVPRKETQYF.

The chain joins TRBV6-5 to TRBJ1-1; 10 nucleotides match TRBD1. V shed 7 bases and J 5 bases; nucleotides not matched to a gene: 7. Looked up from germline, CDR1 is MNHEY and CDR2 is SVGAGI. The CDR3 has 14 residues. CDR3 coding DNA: TGTGCCAGCAACCCCGGGACAGGGGTTACTGAAGCTTTCTTT. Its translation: CASNPGTGVTEAFF.

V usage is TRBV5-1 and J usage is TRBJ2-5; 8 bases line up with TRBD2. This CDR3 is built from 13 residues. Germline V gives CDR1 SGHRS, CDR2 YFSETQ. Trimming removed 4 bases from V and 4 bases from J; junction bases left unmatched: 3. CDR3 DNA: TGCGCCAGCAGCCCCGGACTAGCAGAGACCCAGTACTTC. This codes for CASSPGLAETQYF.

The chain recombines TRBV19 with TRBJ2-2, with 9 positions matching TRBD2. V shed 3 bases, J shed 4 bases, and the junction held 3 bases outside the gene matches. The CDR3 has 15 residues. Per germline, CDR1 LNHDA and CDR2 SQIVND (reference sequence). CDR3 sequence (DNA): TGTGCCAGTAGTATTAGGGGACTAGCCACCGGGGAGCTGTTTTTT. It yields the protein CASSIRGLATGELFF.

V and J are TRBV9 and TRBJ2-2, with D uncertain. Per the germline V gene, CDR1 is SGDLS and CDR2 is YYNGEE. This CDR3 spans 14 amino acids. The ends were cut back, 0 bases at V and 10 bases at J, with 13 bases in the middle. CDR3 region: CASSVGGDAEELFF. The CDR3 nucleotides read TGTGCCAGCAGCGTAGGAGGAGACGCCGAGGAGCTGTTTTTT.

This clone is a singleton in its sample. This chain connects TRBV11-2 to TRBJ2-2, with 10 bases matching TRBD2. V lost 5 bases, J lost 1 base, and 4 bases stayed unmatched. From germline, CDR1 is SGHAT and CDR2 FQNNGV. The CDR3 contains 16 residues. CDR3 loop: CASSVRTSGNTGELFF. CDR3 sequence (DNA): TGTGCCAGCAGCGTAAGGACTAGCGGGAACACCGGGGAGCTGTTTTTT.

The CDR3 DNA sequence: TGTGCCAGCAGGGGGGGGACGATGGCAACTCGCTCCTATGGCTACACCTTC. The encoded protein is CASRGGTMATRSYGYTF. The chain has TRBV2 and TRBJ1-2; TRBD1 is a possible D gene (5 bases). The germline V and J ends were trimmed by 6 bases and 4 bases, with 24 bases remaining between them. The germline CDR1 and CDR2 sequences are SNHLY and FYNNEI. CDR3 size: 17 residues. Full variable domain (rest looked up from reference TRBV2 and TRBJ1-2): EPEVTQTPSHQVTQMGQEVILRCVPISNHLYFYWYRQILGQKVEFLVSFYNNEISEKSEIFDDQFSVERPDGSNFTLKIRSTKLEDSAMYFCASRGGTMATRSYGYTFGSGTRLTVV.

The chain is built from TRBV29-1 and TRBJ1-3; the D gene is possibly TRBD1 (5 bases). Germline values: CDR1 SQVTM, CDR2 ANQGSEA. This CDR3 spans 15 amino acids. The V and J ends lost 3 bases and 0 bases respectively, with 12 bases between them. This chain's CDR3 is CSVEGLNHSGNTIYF. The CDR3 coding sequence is TGCAGCGTTGAGGGACTCAACCACTCTGGAAACACCATATATTTT.

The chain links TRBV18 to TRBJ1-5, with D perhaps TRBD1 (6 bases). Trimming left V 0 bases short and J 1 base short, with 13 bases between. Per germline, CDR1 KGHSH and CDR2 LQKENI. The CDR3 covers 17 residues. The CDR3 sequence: CASSPPDSRVSNQPQHF. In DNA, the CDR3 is TGTGCCAGCTCACCACCGGACAGTAGGGTGAGCAATCAGCCCCAGCATTTT.

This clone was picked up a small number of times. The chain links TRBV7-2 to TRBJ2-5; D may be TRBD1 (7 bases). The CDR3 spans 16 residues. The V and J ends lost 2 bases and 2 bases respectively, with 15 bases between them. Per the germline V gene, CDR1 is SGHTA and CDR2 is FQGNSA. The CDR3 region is CASSLRRGPGQETQYF. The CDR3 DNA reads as TGTGCCAGCAGCTTAAGGAGGGGGCCGGGGCAAGAGACCCAGTACTTC.

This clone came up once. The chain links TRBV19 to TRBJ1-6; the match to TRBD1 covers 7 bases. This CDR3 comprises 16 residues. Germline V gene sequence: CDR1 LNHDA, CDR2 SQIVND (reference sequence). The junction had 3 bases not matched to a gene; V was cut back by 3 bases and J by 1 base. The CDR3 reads CASSIHRGSYNSPLHF. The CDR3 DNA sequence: TGTGCCAGTAGTATCCACAGGGGATCCTATAATTCACCCCTCCACTTT. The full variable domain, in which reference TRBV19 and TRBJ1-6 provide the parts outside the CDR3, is DGGITQSPKYLFRKEGQNVTLSCEQNLNHDAMYWYRQDPGQGLRLIYYSQIVNDFQKGDIAEGYSVSREKKESFPLTVTSAQKNPTAFYLCASSIHRGSYNSPLHFGNGTRLTVT.

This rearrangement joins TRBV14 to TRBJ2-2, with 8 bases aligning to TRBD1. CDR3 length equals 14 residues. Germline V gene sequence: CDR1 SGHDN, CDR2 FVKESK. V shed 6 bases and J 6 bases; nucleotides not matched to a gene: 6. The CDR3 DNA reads TGTGCCAGCAGAAGTTCAGGGGGCTCCGGGGAGCTGTTTTTT. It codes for CASRSSGGSGELFF.

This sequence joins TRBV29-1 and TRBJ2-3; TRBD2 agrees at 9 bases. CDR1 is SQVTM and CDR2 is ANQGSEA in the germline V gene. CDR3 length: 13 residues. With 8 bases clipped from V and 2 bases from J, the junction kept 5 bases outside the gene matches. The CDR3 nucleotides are TGCAGCTTGGCGGGAGGGAACACAGATACGCAGTATTTT. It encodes CSLAGGNTDTQYF.

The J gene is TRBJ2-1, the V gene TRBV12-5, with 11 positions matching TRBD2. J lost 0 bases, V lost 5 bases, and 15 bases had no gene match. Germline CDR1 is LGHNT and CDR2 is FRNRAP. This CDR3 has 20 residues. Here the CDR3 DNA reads TGTGCTAGTGGTCCTACGGCTAGCGGGAGGATCCCCAGCTCCTACAATGAGCAGTTCTTC. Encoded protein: CASGPTASGRIPSSYNEQFF.

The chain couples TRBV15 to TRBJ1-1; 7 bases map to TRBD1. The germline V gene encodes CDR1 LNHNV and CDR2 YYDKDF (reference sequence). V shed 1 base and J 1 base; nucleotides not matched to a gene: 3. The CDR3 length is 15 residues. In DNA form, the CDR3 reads TGTGCCACCAGCAGAGGAAGGGACAGGAACACTGAAGCTTTCTTT. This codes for CATSRGRDRNTEAFF.

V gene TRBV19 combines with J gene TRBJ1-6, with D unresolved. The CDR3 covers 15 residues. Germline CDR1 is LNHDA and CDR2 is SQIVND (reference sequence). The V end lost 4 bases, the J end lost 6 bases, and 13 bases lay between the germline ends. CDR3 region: CASSREEGPNSPLHF. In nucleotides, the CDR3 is TGTGCCAGTAGTAGGGAGGAGGGCCCTAATTCACCCCTCCACTTT.

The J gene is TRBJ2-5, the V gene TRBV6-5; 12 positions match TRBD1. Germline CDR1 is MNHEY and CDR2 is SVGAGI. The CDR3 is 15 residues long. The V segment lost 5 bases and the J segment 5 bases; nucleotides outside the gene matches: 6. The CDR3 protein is CASSPRDRGHETQYF. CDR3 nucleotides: TGTGCCAGCAGTCCCCGGGACAGGGGGCATGAGACCCAGTACTTC.

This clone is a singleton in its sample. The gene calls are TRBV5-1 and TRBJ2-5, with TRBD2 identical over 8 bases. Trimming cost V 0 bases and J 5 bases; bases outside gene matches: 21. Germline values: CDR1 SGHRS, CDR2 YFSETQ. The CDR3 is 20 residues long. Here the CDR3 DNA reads TGCGCCAGCAGCTTGGGGGGCAGCCGCACAACGGGGGGGCTCTGGGAGACCCAGTACTTC. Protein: CASSLGGSRTTGGLWETQYF.

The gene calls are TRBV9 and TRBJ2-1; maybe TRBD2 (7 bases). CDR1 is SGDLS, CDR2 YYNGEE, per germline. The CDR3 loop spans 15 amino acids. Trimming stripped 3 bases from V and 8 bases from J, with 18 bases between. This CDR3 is CASSDQRGGGYEQFF. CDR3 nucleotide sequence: TGTGCCAGCAGCGATCAGAGGGGGGGAGGGTATGAGCAGTTCTTC.

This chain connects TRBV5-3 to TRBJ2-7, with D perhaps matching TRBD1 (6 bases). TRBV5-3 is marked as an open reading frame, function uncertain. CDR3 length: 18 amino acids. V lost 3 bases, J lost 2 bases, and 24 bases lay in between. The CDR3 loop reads CARSSKGDGARETYEQYF. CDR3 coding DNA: TGTGCCAGAAGCTCAAAGGGGGACGGAGCCCGCGAAACCTACGAGCAGTACTTC.

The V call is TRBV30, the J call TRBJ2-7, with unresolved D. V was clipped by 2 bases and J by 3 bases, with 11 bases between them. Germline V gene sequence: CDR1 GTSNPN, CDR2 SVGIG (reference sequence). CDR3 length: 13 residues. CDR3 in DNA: TGTGCCTGGAGTACCGGTACCCTCTACGAGCAGTACTTC. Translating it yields CAWSTGTLYEQYF.

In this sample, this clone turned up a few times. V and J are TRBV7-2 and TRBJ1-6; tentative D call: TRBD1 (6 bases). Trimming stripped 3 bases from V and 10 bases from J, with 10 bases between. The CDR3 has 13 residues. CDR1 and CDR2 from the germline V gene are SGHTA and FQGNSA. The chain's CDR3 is CASSLRGRSPLHF. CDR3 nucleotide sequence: TGTGCCAGCAGCTTGAGGGGGAGATCACCCCTCCACTTT.

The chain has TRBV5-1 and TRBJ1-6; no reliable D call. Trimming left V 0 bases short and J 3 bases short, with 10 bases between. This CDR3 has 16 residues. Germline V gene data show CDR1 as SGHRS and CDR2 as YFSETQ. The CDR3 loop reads CASSLGRLDYNSPLHF. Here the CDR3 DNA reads TGCGCCAGCAGCTTGGGGCGGCTCGACTATAATTCACCCCTCCACTTT. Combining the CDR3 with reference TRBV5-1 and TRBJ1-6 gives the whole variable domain KAGVTQTPRYLIKTRGQQVTLSCSPISGHRSVSWYQQTPGQGLQFLFEYFSETQRNKGNFPGRFSGRQFSNSRSEMNVSTLELGDSALYLCASSLGRLDYNSPLHFGNGTRLTVT.

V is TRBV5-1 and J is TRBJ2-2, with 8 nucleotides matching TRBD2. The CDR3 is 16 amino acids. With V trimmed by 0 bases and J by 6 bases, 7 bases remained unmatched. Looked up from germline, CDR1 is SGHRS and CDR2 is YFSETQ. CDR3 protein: CASSLADLAGAGELFF. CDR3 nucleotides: TGCGCCAGCAGCTTGGCTGACCTAGCGGGCGCCGGGGAGCTGTTTTTT.

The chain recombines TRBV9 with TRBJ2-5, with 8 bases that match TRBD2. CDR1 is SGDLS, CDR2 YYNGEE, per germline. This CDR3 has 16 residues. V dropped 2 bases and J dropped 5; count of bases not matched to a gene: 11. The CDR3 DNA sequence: TGTGCCAGCAGCGTGACCGGGGGGGAAGCCGGGGAGACCCAGTACTTC. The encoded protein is CASSVTGGEAGETQYF.

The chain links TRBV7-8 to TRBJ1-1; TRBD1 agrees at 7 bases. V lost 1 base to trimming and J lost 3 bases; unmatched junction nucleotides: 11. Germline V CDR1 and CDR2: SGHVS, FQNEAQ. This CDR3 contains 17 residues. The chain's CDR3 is CASSLEGTGASDTEAFF. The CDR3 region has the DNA TGTGCCAGCAGCTTAGAGGGTACAGGGGCATCGGACACTGAAGCTTTCTTT.